The present T cell receptor beta chain was sequenced within a study of blood T cells in healthy people across ages. Findings of the study overall: Estimated diversity, derived from one million T cells, was regarded as an underestimate.

This clonotype appeared a few times. Its matching antigen is unknown. The CDR3 is 14 amino acids. V shed 4 bases and J shed 3 bases, with 13 bases lying between them. CDR1 is SQVTM, CDR2 ANQGSEA, per germline. Each donor supplied 8 to 10 milliliters of peripheral blood. Then a second PCR, running roughly 7 to 11 cycles, was carried out with a sample-barcoded 5' primer and a J-beta primer mix. Each cDNA molecule was tagged by a template-switch adaptor that had 12 random nucleotides. In TCRdb, the 5' RACE reads were re-called with MiXCR into one record per CDR3 protein. Of about 1.5 million distinct CDR3 sequences listed, 40% to 45% are singletons.

The sequence was collected from a young woman in good health. The chain has TRBV29-1 and TRBJ1-5; no reliable D call. The sample taken for sequencing was blood. The CDR3 region is CSVGGVAPNQPQHF. The CDR3 DNA reads TGCAGCGTTGGTGGGGTTGCCCCCAATCAGCCCCAGCATTTT.